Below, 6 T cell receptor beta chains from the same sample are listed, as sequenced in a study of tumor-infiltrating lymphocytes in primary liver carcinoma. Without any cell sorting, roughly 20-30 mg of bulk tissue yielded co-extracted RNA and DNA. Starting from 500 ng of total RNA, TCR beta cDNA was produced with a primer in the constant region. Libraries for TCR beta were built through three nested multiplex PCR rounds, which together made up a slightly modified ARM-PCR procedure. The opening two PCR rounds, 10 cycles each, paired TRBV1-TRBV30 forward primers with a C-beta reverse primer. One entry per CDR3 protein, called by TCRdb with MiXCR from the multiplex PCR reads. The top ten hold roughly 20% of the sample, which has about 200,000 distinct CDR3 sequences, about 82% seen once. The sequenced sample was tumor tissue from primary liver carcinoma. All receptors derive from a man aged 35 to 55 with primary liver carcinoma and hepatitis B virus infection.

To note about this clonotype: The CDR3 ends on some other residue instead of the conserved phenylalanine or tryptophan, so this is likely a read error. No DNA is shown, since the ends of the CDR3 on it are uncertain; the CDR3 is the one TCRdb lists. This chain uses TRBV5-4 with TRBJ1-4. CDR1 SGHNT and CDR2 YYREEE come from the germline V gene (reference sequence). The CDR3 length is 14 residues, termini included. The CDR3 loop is CASSPRPGTGTSGL.

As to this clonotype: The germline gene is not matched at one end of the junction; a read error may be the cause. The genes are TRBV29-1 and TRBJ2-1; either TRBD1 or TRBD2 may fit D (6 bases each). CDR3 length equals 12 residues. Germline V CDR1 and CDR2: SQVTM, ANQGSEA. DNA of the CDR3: TGCATCGGACTACAGGGTTTCGATGAACAGATCTTC. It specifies CIGLQGFDEQIF.

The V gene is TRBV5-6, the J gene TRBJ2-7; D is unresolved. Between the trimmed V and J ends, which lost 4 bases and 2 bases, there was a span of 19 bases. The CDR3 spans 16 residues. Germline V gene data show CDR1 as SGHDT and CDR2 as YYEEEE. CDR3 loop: CASSPAPTGEAYEQYF. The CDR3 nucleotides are TGTGCCAGCAGCCCCGCCCCCACGGGCGAGGCCTACGAGCAGTACTTC.

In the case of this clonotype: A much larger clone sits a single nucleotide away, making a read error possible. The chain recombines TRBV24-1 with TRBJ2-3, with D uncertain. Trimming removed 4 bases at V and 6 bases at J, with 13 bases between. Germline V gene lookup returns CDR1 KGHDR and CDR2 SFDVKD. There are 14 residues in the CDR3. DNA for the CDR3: TGTGCCACCAGTGACAACCGTGATGTGGATACGCAGTATTTT. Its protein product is CATSDNRDVDTQYF.

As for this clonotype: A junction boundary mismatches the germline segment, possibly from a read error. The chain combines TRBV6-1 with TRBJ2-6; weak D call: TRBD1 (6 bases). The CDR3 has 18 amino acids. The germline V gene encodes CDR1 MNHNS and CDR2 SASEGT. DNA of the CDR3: TGTGCCAGCAGTGCCAGACAGGTGCGACTCTCTGGGACCAACGTCCTGACTTTC. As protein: CASSARQVRLSGTNVLTF.

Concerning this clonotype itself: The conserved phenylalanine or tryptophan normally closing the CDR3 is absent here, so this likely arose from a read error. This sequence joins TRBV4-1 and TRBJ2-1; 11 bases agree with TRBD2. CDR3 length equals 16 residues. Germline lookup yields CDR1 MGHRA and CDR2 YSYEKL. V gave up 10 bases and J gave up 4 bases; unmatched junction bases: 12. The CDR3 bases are TGCGCCATCATCCCCGAACTAGCGGGGGCTTACAATGAGCAGTTCTAC. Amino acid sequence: CAIIPELAGAYNEQFY.